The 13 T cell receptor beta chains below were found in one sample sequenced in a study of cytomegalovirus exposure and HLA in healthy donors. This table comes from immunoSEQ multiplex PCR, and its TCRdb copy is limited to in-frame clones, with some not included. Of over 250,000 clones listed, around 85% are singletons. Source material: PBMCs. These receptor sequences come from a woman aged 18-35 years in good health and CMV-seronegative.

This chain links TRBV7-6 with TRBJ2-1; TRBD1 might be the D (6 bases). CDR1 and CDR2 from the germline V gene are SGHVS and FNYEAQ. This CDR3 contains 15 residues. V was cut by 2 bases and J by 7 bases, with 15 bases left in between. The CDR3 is CASSLSWVRGNEQFF. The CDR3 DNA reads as TGTGCCAGCAGCTTATCCTGGGTCAGGGGAAATGAGCAGTTCTTC.

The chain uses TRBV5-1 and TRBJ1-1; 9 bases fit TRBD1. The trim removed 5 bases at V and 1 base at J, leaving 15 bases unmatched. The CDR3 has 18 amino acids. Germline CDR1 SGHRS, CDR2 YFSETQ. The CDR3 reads CASSPGQGRSAGNTEAFF. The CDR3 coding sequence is TGCGCCAGCAGTCCGGGACAGGGCAGGTCGGCAGGGAACACTGAAGCTTTCTTT.

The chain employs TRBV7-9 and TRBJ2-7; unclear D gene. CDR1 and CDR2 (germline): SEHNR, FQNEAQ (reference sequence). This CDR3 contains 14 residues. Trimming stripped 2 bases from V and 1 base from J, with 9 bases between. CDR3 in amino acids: CASSLYAGSYEQYF. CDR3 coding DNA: TGTGCCAGCAGCTTATACGCAGGATCCTACGAGCAGTACTTC.

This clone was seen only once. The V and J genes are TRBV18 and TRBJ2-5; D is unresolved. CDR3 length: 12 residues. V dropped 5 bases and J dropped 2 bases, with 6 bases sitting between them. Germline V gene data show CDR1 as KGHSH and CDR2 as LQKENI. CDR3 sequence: CASSINQETQYF. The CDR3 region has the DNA TGTGCCAGCTCAATCAATCAAGAGACCCAGTACTTC.

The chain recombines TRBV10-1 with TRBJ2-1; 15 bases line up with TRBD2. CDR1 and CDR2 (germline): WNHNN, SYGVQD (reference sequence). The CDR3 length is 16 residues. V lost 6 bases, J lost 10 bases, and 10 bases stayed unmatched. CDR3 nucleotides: TGCGCCAGCAGGGAGCCTCCGGGACTAGCGGGAGGCGAGCAGTTCTTC. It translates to CASREPPGLAGGEQFF.

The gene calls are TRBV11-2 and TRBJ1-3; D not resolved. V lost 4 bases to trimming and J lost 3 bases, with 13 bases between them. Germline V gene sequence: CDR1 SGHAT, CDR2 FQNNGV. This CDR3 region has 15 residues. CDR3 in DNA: TGTGCCAGCAGCTCCCACTCACTCCTTGGAAACACCATATATTTT. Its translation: CASSSHSLLGNTIYF.

The CDR3, as DNA: TGCGCCAGCAAACCTATGAGGACAGATACCTACGAGCAGTACTTC. Residues: CASKPMRTDTYEQYF. The chain couples TRBV5-1 to TRBJ2-7; maybe TRBD1 (6 bases). V was cut by 6 bases and J by 2 bases, with 18 bases left in between. Germline-derived CDR1 and CDR2 are SGHRS and YFSETQ. The CDR3 has 15 residues.

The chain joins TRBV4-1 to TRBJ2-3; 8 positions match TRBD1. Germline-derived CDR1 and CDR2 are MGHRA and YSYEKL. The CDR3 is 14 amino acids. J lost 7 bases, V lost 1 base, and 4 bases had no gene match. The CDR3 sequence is CASSQGQGANTQYF. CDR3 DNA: TGCGCCAGCAGCCAAGGCCAGGGGGCGAATACGCAGTATTTT.

The CDR3: CAWSVPGYYGYTF. CDR3 DNA sequence: TGTGCCTGGAGTGTACCAGGGTACTATGGCTACACCTTC. The chain links TRBV30 to TRBJ1-2; possibly TRBD1 for D (5 bases). CDR1 and CDR2 (germline): GTSNPN, SVGIG (reference sequence). V dropped 0 bases and J dropped 3 bases, with 8 bases sitting between them. The CDR3 spans 13 residues.

This CDR3 is CASSPGTGYDDGYTF. As DNA, the CDR3 is TGTGCCAGCAGCCCCGGGACAGGGTATGATGATGGCTACACCTTC. The V and J genes are TRBV5-4 and TRBJ1-2, with 9 bases identical to TRBD1. CDR3 length: 15 residues. Germline assignment: CDR1 SGHNT and CDR2 YYREEE (reference sequence). V gave up 4 bases and J gave up 6 bases; unmatched junction bases: 10. Full variable domain (remainder filled in from reference TRBV5-4 and TRBJ1-2): ETGVTQSPTHLIKTRGQQVTLRCSSQSGHNTVSWYQQALGQGPQFIFQYYREEENGRGNFPPRFSGLQFPNYSSELNVNALELDDSALYLCASSPGTGYDDGYTFGSGTRLTVV.

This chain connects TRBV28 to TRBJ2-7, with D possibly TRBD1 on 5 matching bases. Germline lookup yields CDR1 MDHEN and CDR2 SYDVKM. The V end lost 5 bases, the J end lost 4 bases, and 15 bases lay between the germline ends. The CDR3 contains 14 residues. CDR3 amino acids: CASSLVRVRYEQYF. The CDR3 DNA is TGTGCCAGCAGTCTGGTCAGGGTCAGGTACGAGCAGTACTTC. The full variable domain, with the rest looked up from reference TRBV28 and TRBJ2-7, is DVKVTQSSRYLVKRTGEKVFLECVQDMDHENMFWYRQDPGLGLRLIYFSYDVKMKEKGDIPEGYSVSREKKERFSLILESASTNQTSMYLCASSLVRVRYEQYFGPGTRLTVT.

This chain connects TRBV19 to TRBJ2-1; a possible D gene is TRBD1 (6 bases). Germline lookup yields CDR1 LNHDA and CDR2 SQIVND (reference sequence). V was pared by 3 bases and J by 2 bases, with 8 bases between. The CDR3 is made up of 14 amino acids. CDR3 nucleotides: TGTGCCAGTAGTATTGGGGACACCTACAATGAGCAGTTCTTC. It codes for CASSIGDTYNEQFF. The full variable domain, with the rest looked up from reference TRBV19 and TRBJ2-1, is DGGITQSPKYLFRKEGQNVTLSCEQNLNHDAMYWYRQDPGQGLRLIYYSQIVNDFQKGDIAEGYSVSREKKESFPLTVTSAQKNPTAFYLCASSIGDTYNEQFFGPGTRLTVL.

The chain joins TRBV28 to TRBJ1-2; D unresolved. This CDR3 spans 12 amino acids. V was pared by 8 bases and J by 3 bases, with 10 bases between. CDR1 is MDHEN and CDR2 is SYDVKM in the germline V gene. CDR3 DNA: TGTGCCAGCCGAGGAGATCACTATGGCTACACCTTC. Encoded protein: CASRGDHYGYTF.